This T cell receptor beta chain was sequenced for a study of blood T cell repertoires in COVID-19. At the level of the study: The samples span acute and convalescent COVID-19 from the United States, Italy and Spain. Sources were T cells, B-cell-depleted T cells, or PBMCs; the material itself was cDNA or gDNA.

V shed 4 bases and J 2 bases; nucleotides not matched to a gene: 4. Germline-derived CDR1 and CDR2 are GTSNPN and SVGIG (reference sequence). The CDR3 extends over 14 amino acids. In the original analysis: Reference gene primer amplification gave estimated nucleated cell counts. Sequencing used immunoSEQ multiplex PCR; TCRdb keeps in-frame clones, though not all of them. That table supplies the V and J calls and clone size; D and trimming were determined from the DNA. The sample includes roughly 6,100 clones, more than 75% seen only once; the top ten take 40% to 60%. This sequence was found in a human donor in a cohort sampled during active COVID-19. The chain combines TRBV30 with TRBJ2-3, with 9 bases lining up with TRBD2. Sequencing used peripheral blood. CDR3 sequence (DNA): TGTGCCTGGAAGGGCGGGAGGGCCACAGATACGCAGTATTTT. It is translated as CAWKGGRATDTQYF.